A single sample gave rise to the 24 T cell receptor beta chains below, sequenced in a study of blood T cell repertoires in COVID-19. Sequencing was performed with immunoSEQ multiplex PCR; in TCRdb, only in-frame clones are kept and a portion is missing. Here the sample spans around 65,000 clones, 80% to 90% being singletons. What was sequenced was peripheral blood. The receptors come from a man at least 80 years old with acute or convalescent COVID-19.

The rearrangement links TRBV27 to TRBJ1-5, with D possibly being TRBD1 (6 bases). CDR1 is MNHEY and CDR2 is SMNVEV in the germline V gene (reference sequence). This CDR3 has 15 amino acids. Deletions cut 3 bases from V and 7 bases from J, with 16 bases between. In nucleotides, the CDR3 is TGTGCCAGCAGTTTGAATTCAGGGGTGGTGCAGCCCCAGCATTTT. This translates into CASSLNSGVVQPQHF.

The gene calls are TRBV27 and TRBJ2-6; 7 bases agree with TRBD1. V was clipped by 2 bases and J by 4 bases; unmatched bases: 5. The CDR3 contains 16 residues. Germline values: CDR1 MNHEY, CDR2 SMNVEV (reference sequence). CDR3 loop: CASSLIRGPGANVLTF. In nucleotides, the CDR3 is TGTGCCAGCAGTTTAATAAGGGGGCCCGGGGCCAACGTCCTGACTTTC.

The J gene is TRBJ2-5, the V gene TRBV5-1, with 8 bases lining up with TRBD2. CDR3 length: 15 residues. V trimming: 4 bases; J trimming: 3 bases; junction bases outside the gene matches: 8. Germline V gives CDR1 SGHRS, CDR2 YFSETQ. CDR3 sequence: CASSKRTSREETQYF. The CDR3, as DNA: TGCGCCAGCAGCAAAAGGACTAGCAGGGAAGAGACCCAGTACTTC.

The CDR3 loop reads CAGGTGMPDTQYF. The CDR3 DNA follows: TGTGCCGGTGGGACAGGGATGCCAGATACGCAGTATTTT. The chain recombines TRBV28 with TRBJ2-3; the match to TRBD1 covers 9 bases. The CDR3 covers 13 residues. The germline V gene encodes CDR1 MDHEN and CDR2 SYDVKM. J lost 4 bases, V lost 11 bases, and 7 bases had no gene match.

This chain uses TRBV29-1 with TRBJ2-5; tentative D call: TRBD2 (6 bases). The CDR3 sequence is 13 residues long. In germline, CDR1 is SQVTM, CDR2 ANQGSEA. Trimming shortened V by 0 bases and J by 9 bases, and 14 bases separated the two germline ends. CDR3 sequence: CSVEDRLGGAQYF. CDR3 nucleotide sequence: TGCAGCGTTGAAGATCGGCTCGGCGGGGCCCAGTACTTC.

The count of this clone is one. In DNA form, the CDR3 reads TGTGCCAGTAGTTCCCCGCCAGGGGGAACTGAAGCTTTCTTT. Residues: CASSSPPGGTEAFF. The chain uses TRBV19 and TRBJ1-1; TRBD1 matches at 7 bases. The CDR3 consists of 14 residues. Germline V CDR1 and CDR2: LNHDA, SQIVND (reference sequence). After removal of 5 bases from V and 5 bases from J, the junction contained 8 bases not matched to a gene.

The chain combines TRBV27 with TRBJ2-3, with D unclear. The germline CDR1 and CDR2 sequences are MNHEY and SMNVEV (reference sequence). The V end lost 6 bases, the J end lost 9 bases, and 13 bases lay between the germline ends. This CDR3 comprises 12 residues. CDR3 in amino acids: CASSRPGDTQYF. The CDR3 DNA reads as TGTGCCAGCAGCCGCCCAGGCGACACGCAGTATTTT.

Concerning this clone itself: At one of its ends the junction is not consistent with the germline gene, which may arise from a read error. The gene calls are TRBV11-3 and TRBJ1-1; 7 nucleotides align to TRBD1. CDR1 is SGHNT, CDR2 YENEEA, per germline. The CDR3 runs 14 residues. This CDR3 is CASSWDSSNSEAFF. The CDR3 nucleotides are TGTGCCAGCAGCTGGGACAGTTCGAACTCTGAAGCTTTCTTT.

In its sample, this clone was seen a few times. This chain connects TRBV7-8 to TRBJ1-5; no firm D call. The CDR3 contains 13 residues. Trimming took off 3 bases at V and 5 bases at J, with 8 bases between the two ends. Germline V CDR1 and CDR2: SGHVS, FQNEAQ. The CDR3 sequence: CASSLAPDQPQHF. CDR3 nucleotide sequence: TGTGCCAGCAGCTTGGCCCCTGATCAGCCCCAGCATTTT.

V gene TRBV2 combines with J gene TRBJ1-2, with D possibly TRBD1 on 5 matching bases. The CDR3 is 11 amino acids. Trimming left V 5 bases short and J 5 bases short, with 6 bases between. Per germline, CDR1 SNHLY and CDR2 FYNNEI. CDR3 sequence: CASSRQYGYTF. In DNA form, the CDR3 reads TGTGCCAGCAGTCGACAGTATGGCTACACCTTC.

The CDR3 sequence is CASSLGLTLETQYF. CDR3 DNA: TGTGCCAGCAGCTTAGGCCTAACTCTAGAGACCCAGTACTTC. The genes are TRBV11-1 and TRBJ2-5; no clear D. Trimming removed 1 base at V and 4 bases at J, with 10 bases between. This CDR3 comprises 14 residues. The V gene's germline CDR1 is SGHAT and CDR2 FQDESV (reference sequence).

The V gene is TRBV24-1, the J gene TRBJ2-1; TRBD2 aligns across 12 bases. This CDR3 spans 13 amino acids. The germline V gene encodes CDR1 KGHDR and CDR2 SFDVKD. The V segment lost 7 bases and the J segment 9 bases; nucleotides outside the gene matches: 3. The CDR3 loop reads CATRTSGSPEQFF. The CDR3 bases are TGTGCCACCAGGACTAGCGGGAGCCCTGAGCAGTTCTTC.

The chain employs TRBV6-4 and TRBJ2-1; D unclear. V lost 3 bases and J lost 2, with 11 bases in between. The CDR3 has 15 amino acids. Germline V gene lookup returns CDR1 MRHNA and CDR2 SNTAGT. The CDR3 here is CASSEFGGAYNEQFF. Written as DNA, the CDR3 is TGTGCCAGCAGTGAGTTTGGCGGAGCCTACAATGAGCAGTTCTTC.

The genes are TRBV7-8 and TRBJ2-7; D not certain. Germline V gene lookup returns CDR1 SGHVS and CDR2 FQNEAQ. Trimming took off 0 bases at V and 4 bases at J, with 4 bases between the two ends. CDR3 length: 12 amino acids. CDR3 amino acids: CASSLAEYEQYF. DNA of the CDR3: TGTGCCAGCAGCTTAGCGGAGTACGAGCAGTACTTC.

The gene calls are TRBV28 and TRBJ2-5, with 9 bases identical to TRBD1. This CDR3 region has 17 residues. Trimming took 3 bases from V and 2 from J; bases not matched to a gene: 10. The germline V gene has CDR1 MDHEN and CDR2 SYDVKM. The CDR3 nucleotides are TGTGCCAGCAGTTTCCTGACAGGGGGAGGGTCACAAGAGACCCAGTACTTC. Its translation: CASSFLTGGGSQETQYF.

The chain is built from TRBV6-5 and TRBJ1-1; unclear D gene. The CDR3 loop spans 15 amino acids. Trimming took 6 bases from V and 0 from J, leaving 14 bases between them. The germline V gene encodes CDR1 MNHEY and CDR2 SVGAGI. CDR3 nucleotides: TGTGCCAGCAGGCCGGGGTCTCCTATGAACACTGAAGCTTTCTTT. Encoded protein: CASRPGSPMNTEAFF.

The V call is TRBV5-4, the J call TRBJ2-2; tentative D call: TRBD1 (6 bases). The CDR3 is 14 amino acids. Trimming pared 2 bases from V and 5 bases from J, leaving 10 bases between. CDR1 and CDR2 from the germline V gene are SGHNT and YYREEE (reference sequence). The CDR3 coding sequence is TGTGCCAGCAGCTTACCCCAGGGGACCGGGGAGCTGTTTTTT. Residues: CASSLPQGTGELFF. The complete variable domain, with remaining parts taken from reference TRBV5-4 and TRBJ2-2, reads ETGVTQSPTHLIKTRGQQVTLRCSSQSGHNTVSWYQQALGQGPQFIFQYYREEENGRGNFPPRFSGLQFPNYSSELNVNALELDDSALYLCASSLPQGTGELFFGEGSRLTVL.

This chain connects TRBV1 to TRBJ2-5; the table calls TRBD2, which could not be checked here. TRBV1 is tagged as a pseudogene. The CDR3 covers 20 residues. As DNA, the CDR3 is TGCACCAGCAGCCAGACCTCCCGGGGACTAGCGGGGGCGCCACAAGAGACCCAGTACTTC. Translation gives CTSSQTSRGLAGAPQETQYF.

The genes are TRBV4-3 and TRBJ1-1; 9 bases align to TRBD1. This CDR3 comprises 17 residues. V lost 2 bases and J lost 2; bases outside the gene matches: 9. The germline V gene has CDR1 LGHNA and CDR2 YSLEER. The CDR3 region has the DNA TGCGCCAGCAGCCAAAACTTTCCGGGACAGGGAAACACTGAAGCTTTCTTT. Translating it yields CASSQNFPGQGNTEAFF.

In nucleotides, the CDR3 is TGCAGCGTCCGGGGGACTTTCGGGTACGAGCAGTACTTC. Translating it yields CSVRGTFGYEQYF. The J gene is TRBJ2-7, the V gene TRBV29-1; D might be TRBD2 (6 bases). Germline V gene data show CDR1 as SQVTM and CDR2 as ANQGSEA. V was pared by 6 bases and J by 4 bases, with 16 bases between. This CDR3 has 13 residues.

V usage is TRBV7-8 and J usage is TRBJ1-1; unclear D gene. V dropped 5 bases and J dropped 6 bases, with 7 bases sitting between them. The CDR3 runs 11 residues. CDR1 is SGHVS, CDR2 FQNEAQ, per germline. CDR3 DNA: TGTGCCAGCAGCCGAGGGCCTGAAGCTTTCTTT. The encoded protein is CASSRGPEAFF.

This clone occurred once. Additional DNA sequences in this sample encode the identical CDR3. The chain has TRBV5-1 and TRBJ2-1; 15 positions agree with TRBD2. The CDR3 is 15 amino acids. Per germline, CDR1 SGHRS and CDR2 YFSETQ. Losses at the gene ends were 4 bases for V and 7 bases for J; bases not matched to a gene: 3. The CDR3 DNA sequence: TGCGCCAGCAGCACCGGACTAGCGGGAGGGAATGAGCAGTTCTTC. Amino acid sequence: CASSTGLAGGNEQFF.

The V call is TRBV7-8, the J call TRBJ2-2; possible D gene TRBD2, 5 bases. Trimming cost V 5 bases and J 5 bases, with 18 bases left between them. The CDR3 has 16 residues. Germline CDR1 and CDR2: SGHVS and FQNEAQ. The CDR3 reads CASSPRLPGGTGELFF. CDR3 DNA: TGTGCCAGCAGCCCTCGTCTGCCCGGAGGAACCGGGGAGCTGTTTTTT.

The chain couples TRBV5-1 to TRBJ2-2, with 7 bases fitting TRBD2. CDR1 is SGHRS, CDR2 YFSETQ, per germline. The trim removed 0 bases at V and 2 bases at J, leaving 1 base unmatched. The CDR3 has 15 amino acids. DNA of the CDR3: TGCGCCAGCAGCTTGGGACTAGCCAACACCGGGGAGCTGTTTTTT. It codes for CASSLGLANTGELFF.